Included here is one TCR beta chain sequence, with context. How the authors handled the data: Nucleated cell number was recorded as an estimate derived from reference gene primer amplification. The protocol was immunoSEQ multiplex PCR, while the TCRdb copy is restricted to in-frame clones and leaves out a portion. Clone size and the V and J calls come from that table; the DNA yielded D and trimming. The sample records under 300,000 clones, 65% to 85% being singletons. This entry is derived from a study of blood T cell repertoires in COVID-19. Study background: Samples came from the United States, Italy and Spain, spanning acute and convalescent COVID-19. The cDNA or gDNA used as material had been derived from T cells, B-cell-depleted T cells, or PBMCs.

In germline, CDR1 is LNHDA, CDR2 SQIVND (reference sequence). CDR3 length equals 15 residues. Trimming removed 6 bases from V and 7 bases from J; junction bases left unmatched: 12. This clonotype originated in a human donor in a cohort sampled during active COVID-19. The sequenced sample consisted of peripheral blood. The chain recombines TRBV19 with TRBJ2-3; 8 bases are shared with TRBD2. The CDR3 DNA sequence: TGTGCCAGTAGGGTAGGGACTAGGGGCCGTAATACGCAGTATTTT. Translating gives CASRVGTRGRNTQYF. Full variable domain (remainder filled in from reference TRBV19 and TRBJ2-3): DGGITQSPKYLFRKEGQNVTLSCEQNLNHDAMYWYRQDPGQGLRLIYYSQIVNDFQKGDIAEGYSVSREKKESFPLTVTSAQKNPTAFYLCASRVGTRGRNTQYFGPGTRLTVL.